This T cell receptor beta chain was identified during a study of T cell responses to AZD1222 COVID-19 vaccine. This CDR3 spans 17 amino acids. Unmatched junction bases numbered 8, after V lost 1 base and J lost 0 bases. Germline-derived CDR1 and CDR2 are SGHDT and YYEEEE. Overall study findings and caveats: Spike-specific TCR depth and breadth grew after two AZD1222 doses. Among vaccine-associated CD4 TCRs, coverage spanned spike, with dominance at 160-218 and 743-854. Donors, mostly white British, included more females; clonal diversity was possibly underestimated. Reportedly, nearly half the spike-specific TCRs target unmutated variant regions.

Only one count was recorded for this clone. Its matching antigen is unknown. Profiled with immunoSEQ multiplex PCR; TCRdb holds only in-frame clones, not every one. The sample has under 150,000 clones; around 90% are singletons. This specimen consisted of peripheral blood, obtained 28 days after the second AZD1222 dose. V and J are TRBV5-6 and TRBJ2-7, with TRBD2 matching 9 bases. The TCR comes from an adult who received the AZD1222 COVID-19 vaccine. In nucleotides, the CDR3 is TGTGCCAGCAGCTTGAGTACTAGCGGGTCCAGCTCCTACGAGCAGTACTTC. It encodes CASSLSTSGSSSYEQYF.